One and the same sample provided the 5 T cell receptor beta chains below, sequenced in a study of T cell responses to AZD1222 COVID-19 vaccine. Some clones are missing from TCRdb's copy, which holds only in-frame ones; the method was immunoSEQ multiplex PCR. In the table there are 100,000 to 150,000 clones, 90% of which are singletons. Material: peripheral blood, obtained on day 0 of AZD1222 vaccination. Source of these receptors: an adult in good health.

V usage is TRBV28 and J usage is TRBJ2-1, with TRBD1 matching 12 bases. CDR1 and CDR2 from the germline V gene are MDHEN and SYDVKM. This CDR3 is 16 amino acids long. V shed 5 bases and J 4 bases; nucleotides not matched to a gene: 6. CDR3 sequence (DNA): TGTGCCAGCAGTCCACCGGGACAGGGGGCATACAATGAGCAGTTCTTC. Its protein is CASSPPGQGAYNEQFF. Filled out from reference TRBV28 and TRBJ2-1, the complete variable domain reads DVKVTQSSRYLVKRTGEKVFLECVQDMDHENMFWYRQDPGLGLRLIYFSYDVKMKEKGDIPEGYSVSREKKERFSLILESASTNQTSMYLCASSPPGQGAYNEQFFGPGTRLTVL.

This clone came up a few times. The CDR3 spells CASSRGQGSGELFF. The CDR3 DNA is TGTGCCAGCAGCCGTGGTCAGGGTTCCGGGGAGCTGTTTTTT. The chain joins TRBV7-3 to TRBJ2-2; D perhaps matches TRBD1 (5 bases). V was cut by 5 bases and J by 6 bases, with 13 bases left in between. From germline, CDR1 is SGHTA and CDR2 FQGTGA. The CDR3 runs 14 residues.

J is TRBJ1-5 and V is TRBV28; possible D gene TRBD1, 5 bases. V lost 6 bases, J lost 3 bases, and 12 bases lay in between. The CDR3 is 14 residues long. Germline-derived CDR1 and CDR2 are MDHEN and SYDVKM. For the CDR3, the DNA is TGTGCCAGCAGACTAGGACACCTCAATCAGCCCCAGCATTTT. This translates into CASRLGHLNQPQHF.

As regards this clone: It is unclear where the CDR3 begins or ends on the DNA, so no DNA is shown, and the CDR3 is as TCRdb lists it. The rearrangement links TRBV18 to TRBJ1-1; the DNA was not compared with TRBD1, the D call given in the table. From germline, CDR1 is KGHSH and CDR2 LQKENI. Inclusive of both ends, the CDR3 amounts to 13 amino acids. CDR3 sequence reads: CASSPVGTGNLFF.

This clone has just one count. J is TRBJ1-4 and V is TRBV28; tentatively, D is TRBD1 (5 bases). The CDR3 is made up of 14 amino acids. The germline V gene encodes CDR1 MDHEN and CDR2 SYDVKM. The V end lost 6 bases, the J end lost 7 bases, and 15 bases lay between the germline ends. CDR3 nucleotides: TGTGCCAGCAGCTCGCATTTTGGGGGTGAAAAACTGTTTTTT. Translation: CASSSHFGGEKLFF.